The following is a T cell receptor beta chain sequence with its context. The sample comes from a study of blood T cell repertoires in COVID-19. Whole-study context: From the United States, Italy and Spain came samples of acute and convalescent COVID-19. The cDNA or gDNA used as material had been derived from T cells, B-cell-depleted T cells, or PBMCs.

The CDR3 spans 13 residues. The germline V gene has CDR1 SGHRS and CDR2 YFSETQ. V trimming: 2 bases; J trimming: 6 bases; junction bases outside the gene matches: 4. Original handling: Estimates of nucleated cell counts were drawn from the amplification of reference gene primers. The table came from immunoSEQ multiplex PCR; TCRdb's copy has only in-frame clones and leaves some out. The V and J calls and clone size are taken from that table; D and trimming were inferred from the DNA. Here the sample spans some 250,000 clones, more than 65% being singletons. This clonotype originated in a woman in her late teens or twenties with acute or convalescent COVID-19. Material: peripheral blood. This sequence joins TRBV5-1 and TRBJ1-1; 7 bases match TRBD1. The CDR3 reads CASSFRGQAEAFF. Here the CDR3 DNA reads TGCGCCAGCAGCTTTAGGGGGCAGGCTGAAGCTTTCTTT.